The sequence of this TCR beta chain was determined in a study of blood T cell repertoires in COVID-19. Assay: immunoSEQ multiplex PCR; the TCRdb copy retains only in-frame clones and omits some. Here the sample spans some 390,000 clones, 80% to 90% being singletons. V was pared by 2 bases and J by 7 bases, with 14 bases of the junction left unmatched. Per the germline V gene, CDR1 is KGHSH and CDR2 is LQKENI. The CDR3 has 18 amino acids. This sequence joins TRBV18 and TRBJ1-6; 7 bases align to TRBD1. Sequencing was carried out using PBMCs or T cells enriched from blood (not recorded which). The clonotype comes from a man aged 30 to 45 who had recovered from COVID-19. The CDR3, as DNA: TGTGCCAGCTCACCAAGCTCAGGGGGAGGAGGGATCAATTCACCCCTCCACTTT. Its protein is CASSPSSGGGGINSPLHF.